This is a list of T cell receptor beta chains from one sample in a study of T cells after yellow fever vaccination. In TCRdb, the 5' RACE reads were re-called with MiXCR into one record per CDR3 protein. The sample records over 110,000 distinct CDR3 sequences, 6.5% to 8.5% being singletons. Sequenced here: CD4+ T cells sorted from PBMCs, sampled 5 days after the yellow fever booster vaccination. The receptors shown here come from a man aged 25 to 45 who received the YFV17D yellow fever vaccine. Each CDR3 is given with its conserved first and last residue. The D gene is left open where the match is weak. Clone size is given for some rows only: seen once, a few or many times, or a class if the clone is expanded.

D	length	V	J	size	DNA	CDR3
-	17	TRBV5-4	TRBJ2-6	few	TGTGCCAGCAGCTTGTCCAGGGATAGCTCTGGGGCCAACGTCCTGACTTTC	CASSLSRDSSGANVLTF
-	13	TRBV29-1	TRBJ2-3	many	TGCAGCGTTGTTCGGCCGCTCACAGATACGCAGTATTTT	CSVVRPLTDTQYF
TRBD2	16	TRBV7-2	TRBJ2-1	many	TGTGCCAGCAGCCTCCAGGGGACTAGCGGAGACAATGAGCAGTTCTTC	CASSLQGTSGDNEQFF
-	14	TRBV25-1	TRBJ2-7	many	TGTGCCAGCAGCGGACATCAGGCGGGCTACGAGCAGTACTTC	CASSGHQAGYEQYF
-	14	TRBV9	TRBJ1-1	many	TGTGCCAGCAGCGCACAAGGGGGGAACACTGAAGCTTTCTTT	CASSAQGGNTEAFF
-	13	TRBV28	TRBJ1-2	many	TGTGCCAGCAGTTTGTTAGCTAACTATGGCTACACCTTC	CASSLLANYGYTF
TRBD2	16	TRBV20-1	TRBJ2-1	many	TGCAGTGCTAGGACCCGTCTAGCGGGATCCTACAATGAGCAGTTCTTC	CSARTRLAGSYNEQFF
TRBD1	12	TRBV20-1	TRBJ1-1	many	TGCAGTGCTAGAGGGACAGGGATTGAAGCTTTCTTT	CSARGTGIEAFF
-	18	TRBV5-4	TRBJ2-3	many	TGTGCCAGCAGCTTGGCCCCCAATAGCGGCACACACACAGATACGCAGTATTTT	CASSLAPNSGTHTDTQYF
TRBD2	15	TRBV20-1	TRBJ2-3	many	TGCAGTGCTAGATCGCCGGGACTAGCGGGAGAAACGCAGTATTTT	CSARSPGLAGETQYF
-	16	TRBV12-3/TRBV12-4	TRBJ2-4	many	TGTGCCAGCAGTTTAAGGGGGACATTAGCCAAAAACATTCAGTACTTC	CASSLRGTLAKNIQYF
-	13	TRBV12-3/TRBV12-4	TRBJ1-1	many	TGTGCCAGCAGTTTCCCAAAGAACACTGAAGCTTTCTTT	CASSFPKNTEAFF
TRBD1	15	TRBV25-1	TRBJ2-7	-	TGTGCCAGCAGTGAATACCAGGGGGAACCCTACGAGCAGTACTTC	CASSEYQGEPYEQYF
TRBD2	14	TRBV7-9	TRBJ2-7	many	TGTGCCAGCAGCTTAGCGGGAGGGATGGACGAGCAGTACTTC	CASSLAGGMDEQYF
-	11	TRBV20-1	TRBJ2-5	-	TGCAGTGCTAGGTATTCCGGGACCCAGTACTTC	CSARYSGTQYF
-	12	TRBV7-2	TRBJ2-1	few	TGTGCCAGCAGCTTAATACGGAATGAGCAGTTCTTC	CASSLIRNEQFF
-	15	TRBV10-1	TRBJ2-3	many	TGCGCCAGCACCGAGGGACTGACTAGCACAGATACGCAGTATTTT	CASTEGLTSTDTQYF
TRBD2	15	TRBV6-1	TRBJ2-7	many	TGTGCCAGCAAGGCCCGGGCTAGCGGGAGTAGCGAGCAGTACTTC	CASKARASGSSEQYF
-	14	TRBV9	TRBJ2-5	many	TGTGCCAGCAGCGTAGGCGGGAACCAAGAGACCCAGTACTTC	CASSVGGNQETQYF
-	13	TRBV10-3	TRBJ1-1	many	TGTGCCATCAATGGACAGCAGAACACTGAAGCTTTCTTT	CAINGQQNTEAFF
TRBD1	15	TRBV29-1	TRBJ1-1	few	TGCAGCGTTGCGTCTGCGACAGGGACCTTCACTGAAGCTTTCTTT	CSVASATGTFTEAFF
TRBD1	16	TRBV4-2	TRBJ2-5	many	TGTGCCAGCAGCCAAGATGGGCTAGGGGGCCGGGAGACCCAGTACTTC	CASSQDGLGGRETQYF
TRBD2	16	TRBV20-1	TRBJ2-3	many	TGCAGTGCTAGAGATCCCCGGACTAGTTCTTCGGATACGCAGTATTTT	CSARDPRTSSSDTQYF
TRBD1	15	TRBV2	TRBJ2-1	many	TGTGCCAGCAGTGAGGGGGGACAGGGGGCAGATGAGCAGTTCTTC	CASSEGGQGADEQFF
-	14	TRBV4-2	TRBJ2-2	-	TGTGCCAGCAGCCAAGAAGGAGACACCGGGGAGCTGTTTTTT	CASSQEGDTGELFF
-	14	TRBV1	TRBJ2-3	few	TGCACCAGCAGAGTGGCTCGCCCCCACGAAACGCAGTATTTT	CTSRVARPHETQYF
-	14	TRBV4-1	TRBJ1-5	few	TGCGCCAGCAGCCAAGAATCCTTCAATCAGCCCCAGCATTTT	CASSQESFNQPQHF
-	13	TRBV7-8	TRBJ2-1	many	TGTGCCAGCAGCCCGGGACCCTACAATGAGCAGTTCTTC	CASSPGPYNEQFF
TRBD2	18	TRBV2	TRBJ2-1	-	TGTGCCAGCAGTTTTGGACTAGCGGGAGGGCCTCGGTACAATGAGCAGTTCTTC	CASSFGLAGGPRYNEQFF
-	13	TRBV18	TRBJ2-1	few	TGTGCCAGCTCACCGGGAACAGGGAATCCCCAGTTCTTC	CASSPGTGNPQFF
TRBD2	14	TRBV5-1	TRBJ2-3	many	TGCGCCAGCAGTTCGGGAGGAGGTACAGATACGCAGTATTTT	CASSSGGGTDTQYF
-	15	TRBV18	TRBJ2-7	many	TGTGCCAGCTCACCCGTAGGGGGGACGACCTACGAGCAGTACTTC	CASSPVGGTTYEQYF
-	14	TRBV5-1	TRBJ2-2	many	TGCGCCACCCGACGGAACCTGAACACCGGGGAGCTGTTTTTT	CATRRNLNTGELFF
-	15	TRBV24-1	TRBJ2-1	many	TGTGCCACCAGTGATTTGGCTAGCTCCTACAATGAGCAGTTCTTC	CATSDLASSYNEQFF
TRBD2	14	TRBV20-1	TRBJ2-7	many	TGCAGTGCCACTAGCGGGAGGTACTCCTACGAGCAGTACTTC	CSATSGRYSYEQYF
TRBD1	16	TRBV7-9	TRBJ2-7	many	TGTGCCAGCAGCCCACAGGGACAGGGTAGCTCCTACGAGCAGTACTTC	CASSPQGQGSSYEQYF
-	16	TRBV19	TRBJ2-7	few	TGTGCCAGTAGTATCGCGCTATCCACGAGCTCCTACGAGCAGTACTTC	CASSIALSTSSYEQYF
-	15	TRBV7-2	TRBJ2-5	many	TGTGCCAGCAGCCCTGATAGGGGGAGGCAAGAGACCCAGTACTTC	CASSPDRGRQETQYF
-	13	TRBV25-1	TRBJ2-1	-	TGTGCCAGCAGTACGGGACTTAACAATGAGCAGTTCTTC	CASSTGLNNEQFF
-	12	TRBV7-2	TRBJ2-5	few	TGTGCCAGCAGCCGCCTCCAAGAGACCCAGTACTTC	CASSRLQETQYF
-	15	TRBV27	TRBJ1-2	many	TGTGCCAGCAGTGCCTTTCCCAGGGGAACCTATGGCTACACCTTC	CASSAFPRGTYGYTF
-	14	TRBV27	TRBJ2-7	many	TGTGCCAGCAGTTTTGGTCAGAACTCCTACGAGCAGTACTTC	CASSFGQNSYEQYF
-	15	TRBV18	TRBJ2-7	many	TGTGCCAGCTCACCAAGTAGGGCGGGCTCCTACGAGCAGTACTTC	CASSPSRAGSYEQYF
-	12	TRBV12-3/TRBV12-4	TRBJ1-2	many	TGTGCCACCCGGGACTGGAACTATGGCTACACCTTC	CATRDWNYGYTF
-	15	TRBV19	TRBJ2-1	-	TGTGCCAGCCAAGGGGGGCGGGGAACCTACAATGAGCAGTTCTTC	CASQGGRGTYNEQFF
-	15	TRBV5-1	TRBJ2-1	many	TGCGCCAGCAGCTTGGAAGCGGTGGGGGTTTATGAGCAGTTCTTC	CASSLEAVGVYEQFF
-	13	TRBV20-1	TRBJ2-7	many	TGCAGTGCTGGGGCAGGACGTGGCTACGAGCAGTACTTC	CSAGAGRGYEQYF
-	13	TRBV7-6	TRBJ2-7	many	TGTGCCAGCAGCTTAGGGGAGTGGGGCGAGCAGTACTTC	CASSLGEWGEQYF